These 28 T cell receptor beta chains were all obtained from the same sample, sequenced in a study of T cell responses to AZD1222 COVID-19 vaccine. Measured with immunoSEQ multiplex PCR; TCRdb has only the in-frame clones, and not every one. This sample has about 260,000 clones; just over 90% occur once, and the top ten carry less than 0.6%. Sequencing was performed on peripheral blood, taken on day 0 of AZD1222 vaccination. These receptors all come from an adult in good health.

The chain uses TRBV2 and TRBJ1-5; D is unclear. Trimming removed 3 bases at V and 3 bases at J, with 9 bases between. The CDR3 loop spans 14 amino acids. Looked up from germline, CDR1 is SNHLY and CDR2 is FYNNEI. This chain's CDR3 is CASSDRTINQPQHF. The CDR3 DNA sequence: TGTGCCAGCAGTGACAGGACTATCAATCAGCCCCAGCATTTT. The full variable domain, in which reference TRBV2 and TRBJ1-5 provide the parts outside the CDR3, is EPEVTQTPSHQVTQMGQEVILRCVPISNHLYFYWYRQILGQKVEFLVSFYNNEISEKSEIFDDQFSVERPDGSNFTLKIRSTKLEDSAMYFCASSDRTINQPQHFGDGTRLSIL.

The chain couples TRBV4-1 to TRBJ1-5; D perhaps matches TRBD1 (5 bases). Germline V lookup: CDR1 MGHRA, CDR2 YSYEKL. The ends were cut back, 1 base at V and 7 bases at J, with 5 bases in the middle. The CDR3 spans 12 residues. The CDR3 is CASSQAGQPQHF. DNA for the CDR3: TGCGCCAGCAGCCAAGCAGGGCAGCCCCAGCATTTT.

The J gene is TRBJ2-1, the V gene TRBV4-3; a weak D match, TRBD2 (5 bases). The CDR3 loop spans 20 amino acids. Germline-derived CDR1 and CDR2 are LGHNA and YSLEER. V shed 1 base and J shed 0 bases, with 22 bases lying between them. The CDR3: CASSQAAASPRFSSYNEQFF. The CDR3 DNA reads TGCGCCAGCAGCCAAGCGGCGGCTAGCCCAAGATTTTCCTCCTACAATGAGCAGTTCTTC.

The chain combines TRBV18 with TRBJ2-5; D may be TRBD2 (5 bases). Germline V gene sequence: CDR1 KGHSH, CDR2 LQKENI. V lost 3 bases and J lost 3, with 14 bases in between. The CDR3 extends over 15 amino acids. In DNA form, the CDR3 reads TGTGCCAGCTCACCCAGGCATTCCGGGGAAGAGACCCAGTACTTC. Its protein product is CASSPRHSGEETQYF.

This clone was counted once. This sequence joins TRBV28 and TRBJ2-7; a possible D gene is TRBD1 (6 bases). Trimming took 5 bases from V and 0 from J, leaving 11 bases between them. This CDR3 is 14 amino acids long. The V gene's germline CDR1 is MDHEN and CDR2 SYDVKM. The CDR3 coding sequence is TGTGCCAGCAGTACTACAGGGAGCTCCTACGAGCAGTACTTC. Amino acids: CASSTTGSSYEQYF.

This chain links TRBV2 with TRBJ1-1; D is possibly TRBD1 (5 bases). V was trimmed by 7 bases and J by 0 bases, leaving 9 bases between them. CDR3 size: 13 residues. In germline, CDR1 is SNHLY, CDR2 FYNNEI. The chain's CDR3 is CASIGTLNTEAFF. The CDR3 DNA follows: TGTGCCAGCATTGGGACGCTGAACACTGAAGCTTTCTTT.

This clone was recorded once. This chain joins TRBV27 and TRBJ2-1; D might be TRBD1 (6 bases). CDR1 is MNHEY and CDR2 is SMNVEV in the germline V gene (reference sequence). Trimming shortened V by 6 bases and J by 8 bases, and 20 bases separated the two germline ends. CDR3 length: 15 amino acids. CDR3 in amino acids: CASRRRKGVGDEQFF. DNA of the CDR3: TGTGCCAGCAGGCGTAGGAAGGGGGTAGGCGATGAGCAGTTCTTC.

V gene TRBV5-5 combines with J gene TRBJ2-1, with TRBD1 identical over 8 bases. Germline values: CDR1 SGHKS, CDR2 YYEKEE (reference sequence). This CDR3 spans 15 amino acids. Trimming at V came to 4 bases and at J to 3 bases, leaving 6 bases not matched to a gene. The CDR3 protein is CASSTGQGHYNEQFF. In DNA form, the CDR3 reads TGTGCCAGCAGCACCGGACAGGGACACTACAATGAGCAGTTCTTC.

The chain employs TRBV6-5 and TRBJ1-2; no clear D. The CDR3 spans 13 residues. Between the trimmed V and J ends, which lost 2 bases and 5 bases, there was a span of 9 bases. Germline assignment: CDR1 MNHEY and CDR2 SVGAGI. CDR3 protein: CASSYMGEYGYTF. The CDR3 DNA reads as TGTGCCAGCAGTTACATGGGCGAGTATGGCTACACCTTC.

V gene TRBV19 combines with J gene TRBJ1-2, with 8 bases that match TRBD1. The CDR3 has 15 amino acids. Per germline, CDR1 LNHDA and CDR2 SQIVND (reference sequence). Unmatched junction bases numbered 12, after V lost 5 bases and J lost 7 bases. The CDR3 loop reads CASSFLPRTGSGYTF. The CDR3 coding sequence is TGTGCCAGTAGTTTTCTCCCCCGGACAGGGAGTGGCTACACCTTC.

V usage is TRBV7-9 and J usage is TRBJ1-3; TRBD1 is a possible D gene (6 bases). This CDR3 is 15 amino acids long. Looked up from germline, CDR1 is SEHNR and CDR2 is FQNEAQ (reference sequence). The V and J ends lost 5 bases and 2 bases respectively, with 13 bases between them. The CDR3 bases are TGTGCCAGCAGCCCGGGACCAGGGGCTGGAAACACCATATATTTT. Its protein is CASSPGPGAGNTIYF.

The chain uses TRBV2 and TRBJ1-3, with TRBD1 as a possible D gene (5 bases). Germline assignment: CDR1 SNHLY and CDR2 FYNNEI. This CDR3 spans 17 amino acids. The germline V and J ends were trimmed by 2 bases and 0 bases, with 14 bases remaining between them. The CDR3 DNA follows: TGTGCCAGCAGTGAATTGGGGCAGGTTGGCTCTGGAAACACCATATATTTT. This translates into CASSELGQVGSGNTIYF.

The chain combines TRBV5-1 with TRBJ2-5; TRBD2 aligns across 9 bases. V shed 4 bases, J shed 4 bases, and the junction held 14 bases outside the gene matches. Looked up from germline, CDR1 is SGHRS and CDR2 is YFSETQ. The CDR3 spans 17 residues. CDR3 protein: CASSPEGLAGSGETQYF. The CDR3 DNA is TGCGCCAGCAGCCCGGAAGGTCTAGCGGGATCCGGAGAGACCCAGTACTTC.

The V gene is TRBV27, the J gene TRBJ2-7; D is undetermined. Germline V CDR1 and CDR2: MNHEY, SMNVEV (reference sequence). V lost 3 bases to trimming and J lost 3 bases, with 9 bases between them. The CDR3 runs 13 residues. The CDR3 protein is CASSFGEYYEQYF. In nucleotides, the CDR3 is TGTGCCAGCAGTTTTGGAGAATACTACGAGCAGTACTTC.

The rearrangement joins TRBV5-6 to TRBJ1-2; 8 bases fit TRBD1. The CDR3 contains 15 residues. The junction had 7 bases not matched to a gene; V was cut back by 4 bases and J by 2 bases. Germline assignment: CDR1 SGHDT and CDR2 YYEEEE. CDR3 region: CASSQNRGRNYGYTF. CDR3 nucleotides: TGTGCCAGCAGCCAGAACAGGGGGAGGAACTATGGCTACACCTTC.

This rearrangement joins TRBV2 to TRBJ2-5; TRBD2 aligns across 8 bases. The CDR3 has 14 amino acids. The germline V gene has CDR1 SNHLY and CDR2 FYNNEI. J was trimmed by 5 bases and V by 7 bases; bases with no gene match: 9. CDR3 amino acids: CASNRGGSRETQYF. In nucleotides, the CDR3 is TGTGCCAGCAATCGGGGGGGCTCCCGGGAGACCCAGTACTTC.

The J gene is TRBJ2-2, the V gene TRBV2; D ambiguous. Germline lookup yields CDR1 SNHLY and CDR2 FYNNEI. The CDR3 contains 12 residues. With 5 bases removed from V and 7 bases from J, the gap between germline ends came to 8 bases. The CDR3 reads CASSIEGGELFF. Here the CDR3 DNA reads TGTGCCAGCAGTATAGAAGGCGGGGAGCTGTTTTTT.

This clone was seen once. This sequence joins TRBV7-3 and TRBJ1-6, with D perhaps matching TRBD1 (5 bases). V was cut by 4 bases and J by 6 bases, with 10 bases left in between. Germline assignment: CDR1 SGHTA and CDR2 FQGTGA. CDR3 length equals 14 residues. CDR3 sequence (DNA): TGTGCCAGCAGCTCGGGGGGATTTAATTCACCCCTCCACTTT. As protein: CASSSGGFNSPLHF.

The chain uses TRBV27 and TRBJ2-1; 9 bases map to TRBD2. Germline CDR1 MNHEY, CDR2 SMNVEV (reference sequence). This CDR3 has 16 amino acids. V trimming: 5 bases; J trimming: 6 bases; junction bases outside the gene matches: 11. CDR3 loop: CASSPAAGGSPNEQFF. For the CDR3, the DNA is TGTGCCAGCAGTCCCGCAGCGGGAGGATCCCCCAATGAGCAGTTCTTC.

This rearrangement joins TRBV2 to TRBJ2-2, with 8 bases aligning to TRBD1. Germline V gene data show CDR1 as SNHLY and CDR2 as FYNNEI. The CDR3 sequence is 14 residues long. J gave up 7 bases and V 4 bases, and 5 bases lay outside the gene matches. The CDR3: CASSGDRRVGELFF. The CDR3 coding sequence is TGTGCCAGCAGTGGGGACAGGAGGGTCGGGGAGCTGTTTTTT.

Only one count was recorded for this clone. J is TRBJ1-6 and V is TRBV27, with TRBD1 identical over 9 bases. J lost 10 bases, V lost 7 bases, and 5 bases had no gene match. CDR3 size: 13 residues. Germline CDR1 reads MNHEY; CDR2 reads SMNVEV (reference sequence). The CDR3 region is CASTLGQGSPLHF. CDR3 DNA: TGTGCCAGCACCCTGGGACAGGGCTCACCCCTCCACTTT.

In its sample, this clone was seen a few times. The gene calls are TRBV5-1 and TRBJ2-1; D possibly corresponds to TRBD2 (6 bases). CDR1 is SGHRS and CDR2 is YFSETQ in the germline V gene. V was trimmed by 4 bases and J by 4 bases, leaving 12 bases between them. This CDR3 region has 14 residues. In DNA, the CDR3 is TGCGCCAGCAGCGCTGGGACTGCTTACAATGAGCAGTTCTTC. As protein: CASSAGTAYNEQFF.

This clone has just one count. The V gene is TRBV6-1, the J gene TRBJ1-5; no firm D call. Per the germline V gene, CDR1 is MNHNS and CDR2 is SASEGT. There are 13 residues in the CDR3. The V and J ends lost 3 bases and 10 bases respectively, with 13 bases between them. CDR3 coding DNA: TGTGCCAGCAGTGATCCCCCCGCCCGTCCCCAGCATTTT. Protein: CASSDPPARPQHF.

This clone was counted a single time. The chain employs TRBV28 and TRBJ2-3, with 9 bases lining up with TRBD1. CDR3 length: 14 residues. Germline loops: CDR1 MDHEN, CDR2 SYDVKM. V was pared by 7 bases and J by 5 bases, with 7 bases of the junction left unmatched. The CDR3 is CASTPGQGIDTQYF. The CDR3 DNA follows: TGTGCCAGCACCCCGGGACAGGGAATAGATACGCAGTATTTT.

CDR3 DNA sequence: TGTGCCACCAGTGATTGGACAGCCGAGGGAGCTTTCTTT. This gives the protein CATSDWTAEGAFF. The rearrangement uses TRBV24-1 and TRBJ1-1; the D gene is possibly TRBD1 (6 bases). Germline V gene lookup returns CDR1 KGHDR and CDR2 SFDVKD. V was cut by 2 bases and J by 10 bases, with 13 bases left in between. The CDR3 loop spans 13 amino acids.

J is TRBJ1-5 and V is TRBV28; 11 nucleotides line up with TRBD1. The germline CDR1 and CDR2 sequences are MDHEN and SYDVKM. J lost 0 bases, V lost 5 bases, and 9 bases had no gene match. The CDR3 is 18 amino acids. The CDR3 DNA reads as TGTGCCAGCAGTCCCGGGACAGGGGGGATTTTTAGCAATCAGCCCCAGCATTTT. This translates into CASSPGTGGIFSNQPQHF.

DNA for the CDR3: TGTGCCAGCAGCTTCGAGCTGGGGACCGGGGAGCTGTTTTTT. This sequence encodes CASSFELGTGELFF. This chain connects TRBV7-9 to TRBJ2-2; no firm D call. This CDR3 comprises 14 residues. In germline, CDR1 is SEHNR, CDR2 FQNEAQ (reference sequence). V lost 3 bases and J 5 bases, leaving 10 bases between the germline ends.

The chain employs TRBV14 and TRBJ1-4; 9 bases are a match to TRBD1. CDR3 length equals 15 residues. J was trimmed by 5 bases and V by 4 bases; bases with no gene match: 5. Germline V lookup: CDR1 SGHDN, CDR2 FVKESK. CDR3 nucleotides: TGTGCCAGCAGCCTAGAACAGGGGGCGAATGAAAAACTGTTTTTT. Protein product: CASSLEQGANEKLFF.